Included here is one T cell receptor (beta chain) sequence, with context. Its antigen is unknown. Nothing much larger sits one base from this clone, and base qualities are not available. The data stem from a study of shared clonotypes between healthy human individuals (TCRdb year 2020). Turning to the overall study: Three men and two women, aged 18 to 49 years, made up the cohort. To increase sequencing depth and limit assay-specific biases, TCR repertoire library preparation and sequencing were carried out by different laboratories using diverse techniques. Blood TCR repertoires of about five healthy adults were deeply sequenced to estimate repertoire size and the extent of clonotype sharing between individuals. Per donor, leukapheresis produced somewhere between about 0.85 and 9.5 billion PBMCs. Per donor, three plates each were used for CD4 naive and CD4 memory, two for CD8 naive, and one for CD8 memory.

The CDR3 starts with the cysteine, ends with the phenylalanine, and has 15 residues. The read is trimmed to its CDR3 DNA, 45 bases read in frame from base 1. The germline V gene yields SGHDT for CDR1 and YYEEEE for CDR2. The trim is 0 bases for V and 0 bases for J, with a gap of 9 bases between the germline ends. The paper's findings and limits, for the study overall: Naive subsets generally had larger estimated clonotype richness than memory subsets did. Even with the large sequencing depth, rarefaction of the sorted-subset datasets indicated that sequencing was incomplete. Compared with non-shared clonotypes, the clonotypes found in all four sorted-subset donors had higher generation probabilities. Only blood was sampled, and tissue TCR repertoires likely differ from those in blood. Based on pairwise subsampling, the degree of clonotype sharing among donors was expected to be affected by sequencing depth. Sharing across several donors was observed for roughly 5% of naive CD4, 3% to 3.5% of naive CD8, roughly 2.4% of memory CD4, and about 0.4% of memory CD8 clonotypes. Because the study included only a small number of donors, the genetic and exposure-history diversity represented was limited.

CD8 naive samples consisted of CD45RO-negative cells that were positively selected for CCR7, yielding a CD45RA+CCR7+ population without TemRA cells. Donors were healthy HIV-negative adults with no recently reported acute infections or vaccinations. Every donor was a Caucasian adult residing in Nashville, Tennessee, USA. Blood was obtained by leukapheresis, after which PBMCs were separated by Ficoll-Histopaque density gradient centrifugation and cryopreserved in liquid nitrogen vapor phase. Analytical flow cytometry was used to check the purity and quantity of each magnetically sorted T cell population. From each sorted fraction, genomic DNA was isolated and quantified by UV absorbance on a Nanodrop 2000c. Using the deep immunoSEQ assay, TCR CDR3 regions were amplified from genomic DNA by multiplex PCR. Extracted genomic DNA from each cell subset was distributed evenly across all wells of several immunoSEQ 96-well plates, and each plate was treated as a replicate. For sorted subsets, 200 to 250 ng of genomic DNA, equivalent to roughly 33,000 T cell genomes, went into each replicate PCR. The purified libraries were quantified using a Qubit 3.0 fluorometer, sized with a Bioanalyzer 2100, and then quantified again using the KAPA Library Quantification kit. A separate single-read 150-cycle Illumina NextSeq 550 flow cell was used to sequence each immunoSEQ 96-well plate. On the authors' methods: Because the immunoSEQ output included only junctional sequences and no quality scores, the filtering could not be the same as the filtering used for full-length reads. Sequences were annotated with PyIR, a Python wrapper for IgBLAST v1.9, and V/J genes and CDR3 were assigned using IMGT germline references. Reads were filtered out if the reads had weak V/J assignments (E-value above 1e-6), no CDR3, stop codons, out-of-frame junctions, or ambiguous translated residues. V3J clonotypes were defined by identical inferred V gene, J gene, and CDR3 amino acid sequence. To compute the percentage overlap between repertoires, the number of shared unique clonotypes was divided by the size of the smaller repertoire. RTK rarefaction, the Chao1 estimator, and Recon v2.1 estimates of unobserved clonotypes were used to assess repertoire richness. Generation probabilities were computed with OLGA for all TCRbeta clonotypes obtained by the gDNA method from several donors. This is the immuneACCESS table as TCRdb keeps it, with only in-frame sequences that have V and J called. A part of the clones is gone; compared with another copy, unresolved V genes explain less than half, and the rest is unexplained. That table gives V, J and clone size, and the DNA gave D and trimming. This sample comprises roughly 2.1 million clones, about 92% of them detected only once. Jointly, the top ten make up more than 1.5% of the sample.

Sample: naive CD8+ T cells from PBMCs. The sample's cell subset or site, from its label and the paper: CD45RA+CCR7+. This clonotype was sampled from a man aged 18 to 29 in good health. Some clones in this sample may be carry-over from other donors' samples. This sequence uses TRBV5-6 and TRBJ1-1; 5 matching bases give a weak D call of TRBD1. The nucleotides are TGTGCCAGCAGCTTGGAAGGGGCCATGAACACTGAAGCTTTCTTT. This gives the protein CASSLEGAMNTEAFF.